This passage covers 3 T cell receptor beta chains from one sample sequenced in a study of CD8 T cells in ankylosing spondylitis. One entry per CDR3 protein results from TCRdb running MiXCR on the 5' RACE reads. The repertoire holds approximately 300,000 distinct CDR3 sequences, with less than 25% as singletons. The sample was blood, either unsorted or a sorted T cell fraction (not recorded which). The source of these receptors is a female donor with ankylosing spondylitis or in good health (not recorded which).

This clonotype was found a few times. In DNA form, the CDR3 reads TGTGCCAGCAGCTTGAGAGCTGGTGGACAGGGGTGGTATGGCTACACCTTC. It yields the protein CASSLRAGGQGWYGYTF. V usage is TRBV5-6 and J usage is TRBJ1-2; 9 bases match TRBD1. CDR1 SGHDT and CDR2 YYEEEE come from the germline V gene. The CDR3 has 17 residues. V gave up 1 base and J gave up 5 bases; unmatched junction bases: 12.

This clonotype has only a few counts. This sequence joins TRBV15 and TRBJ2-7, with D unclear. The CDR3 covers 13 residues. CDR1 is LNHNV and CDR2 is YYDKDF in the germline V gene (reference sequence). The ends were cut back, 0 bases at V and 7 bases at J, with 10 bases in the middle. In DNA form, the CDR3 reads TGTGCCACCAGCAGAGATCAACAGCTGGAGCAGTACTTC. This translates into CATSRDQQLEQYF.

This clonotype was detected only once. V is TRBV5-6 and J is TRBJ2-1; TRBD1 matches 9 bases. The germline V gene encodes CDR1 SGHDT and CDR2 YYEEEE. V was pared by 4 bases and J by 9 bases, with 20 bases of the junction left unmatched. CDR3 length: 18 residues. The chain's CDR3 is CASSPRDRVLLIGVEQFF. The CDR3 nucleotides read TGTGCCAGCAGCCCCCGGGACAGGGTACTTCTGATCGGAGTTGAGCAGTTCTTC.